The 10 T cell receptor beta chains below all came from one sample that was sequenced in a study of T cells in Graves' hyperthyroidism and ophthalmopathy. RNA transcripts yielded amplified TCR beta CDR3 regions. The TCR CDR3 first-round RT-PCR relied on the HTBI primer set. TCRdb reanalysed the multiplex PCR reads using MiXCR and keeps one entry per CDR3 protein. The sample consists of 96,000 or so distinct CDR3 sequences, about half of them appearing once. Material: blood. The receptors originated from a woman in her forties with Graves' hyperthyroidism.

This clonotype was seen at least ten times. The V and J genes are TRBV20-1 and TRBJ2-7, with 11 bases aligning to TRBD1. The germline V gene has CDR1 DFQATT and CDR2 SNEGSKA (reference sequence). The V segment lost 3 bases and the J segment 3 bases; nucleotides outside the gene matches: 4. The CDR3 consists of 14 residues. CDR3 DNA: TGCAGTGCTAGGCCCGGGACAGGGGGCTACGAGCAGTACTTC. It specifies CSARPGTGGYEQYF.

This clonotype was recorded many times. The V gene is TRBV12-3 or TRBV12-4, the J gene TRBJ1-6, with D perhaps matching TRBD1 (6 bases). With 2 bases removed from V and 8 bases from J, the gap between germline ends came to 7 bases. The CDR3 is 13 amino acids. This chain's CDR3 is CASSLNRDSPLHF. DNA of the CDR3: TGTGCCAGCAGTTTAAACAGGGATTCACCCCTCCACTTT.

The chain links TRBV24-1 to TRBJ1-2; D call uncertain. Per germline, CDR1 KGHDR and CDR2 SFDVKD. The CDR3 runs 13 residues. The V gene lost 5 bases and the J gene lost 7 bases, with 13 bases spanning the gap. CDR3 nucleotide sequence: TGTGCCACCAGTGCTAGTGTAGGGTTTGGCTACACCTTC. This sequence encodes CATSASVGFGYTF.

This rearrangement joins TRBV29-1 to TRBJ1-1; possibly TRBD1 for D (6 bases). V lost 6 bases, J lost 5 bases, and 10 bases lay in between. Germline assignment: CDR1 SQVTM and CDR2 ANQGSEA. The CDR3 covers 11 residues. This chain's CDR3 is CSVGGFTEAFF. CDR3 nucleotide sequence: TGCAGCGTAGGGGGGTTTACTGAAGCTTTCTTT.

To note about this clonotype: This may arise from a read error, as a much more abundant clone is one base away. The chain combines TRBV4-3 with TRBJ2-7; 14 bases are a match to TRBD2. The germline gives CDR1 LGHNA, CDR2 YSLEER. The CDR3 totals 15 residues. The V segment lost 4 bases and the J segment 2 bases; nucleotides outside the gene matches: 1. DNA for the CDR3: TGCGCCAGCAGCCGGGGACTAGCGGGGGCCTACGAGCAGTACTTC. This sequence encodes CASSRGLAGAYEQYF.

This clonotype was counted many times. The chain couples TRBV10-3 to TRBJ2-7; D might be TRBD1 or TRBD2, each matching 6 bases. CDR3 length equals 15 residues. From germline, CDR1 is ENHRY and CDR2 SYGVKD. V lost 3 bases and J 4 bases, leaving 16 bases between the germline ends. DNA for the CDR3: TGTGCCATCAGTGACCCTCCGGGGGCAGGGTACGAGCAGTACTTC. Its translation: CAISDPPGAGYEQYF.

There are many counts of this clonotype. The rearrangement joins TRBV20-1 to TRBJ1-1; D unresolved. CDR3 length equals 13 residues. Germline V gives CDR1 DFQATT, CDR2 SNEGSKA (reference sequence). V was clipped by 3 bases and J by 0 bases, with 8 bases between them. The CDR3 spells CSASLYVNTEAFF. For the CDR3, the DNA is TGCAGTGCTAGCCTCTATGTGAACACTGAAGCTTTCTTT.

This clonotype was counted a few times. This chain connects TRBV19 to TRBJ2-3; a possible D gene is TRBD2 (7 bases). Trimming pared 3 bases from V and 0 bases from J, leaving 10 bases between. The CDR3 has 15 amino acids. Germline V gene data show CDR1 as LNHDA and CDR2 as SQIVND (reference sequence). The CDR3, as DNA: TGTGCCAGTAGTATCGGCGGGGGCAGCACAGATACGCAGTATTTT. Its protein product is CASSIGGGSTDTQYF.

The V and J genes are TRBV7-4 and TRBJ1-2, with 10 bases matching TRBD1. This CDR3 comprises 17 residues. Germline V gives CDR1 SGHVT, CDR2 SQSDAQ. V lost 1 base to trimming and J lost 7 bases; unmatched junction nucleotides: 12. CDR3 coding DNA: TGTGCCAGCAGCTTAGTCGTGCGGACAGGGGGGATTGGTGGCTACACCTTC. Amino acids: CASSLVVRTGGIGGYTF.

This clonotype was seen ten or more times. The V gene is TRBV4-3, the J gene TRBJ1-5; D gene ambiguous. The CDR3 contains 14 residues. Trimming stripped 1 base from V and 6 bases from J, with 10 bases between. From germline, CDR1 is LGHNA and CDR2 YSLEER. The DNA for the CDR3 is TGCGCCAGCAGCCAAGGGATCGCCGCTCAGCCCCAGCATTTT. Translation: CASSQGIAAQPQHF.